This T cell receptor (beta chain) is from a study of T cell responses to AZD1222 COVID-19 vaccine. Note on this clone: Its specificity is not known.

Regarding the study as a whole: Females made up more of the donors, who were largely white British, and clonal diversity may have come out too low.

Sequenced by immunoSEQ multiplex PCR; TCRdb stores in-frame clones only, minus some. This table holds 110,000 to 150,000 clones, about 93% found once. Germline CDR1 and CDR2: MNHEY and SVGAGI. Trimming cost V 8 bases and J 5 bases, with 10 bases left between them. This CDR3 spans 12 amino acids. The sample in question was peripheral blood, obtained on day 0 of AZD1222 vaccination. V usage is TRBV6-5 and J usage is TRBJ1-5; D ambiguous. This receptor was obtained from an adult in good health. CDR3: CASHKGYQPQHF. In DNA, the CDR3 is TGTGCCAGCCATAAGGGATATCAGCCCCAGCATTTT.